The 26 T cell receptor beta chains reported below all come from one sample, sequenced in a study of immune reconstitution after stem cell transplant in scleroderma. MiXCR, run by TCRdb on the RT-PCR reads, gives a single entry per CDR3 protein. The sample consists of some 3,500 distinct CDR3 sequences, approximately 6% of them appearing once. Sampling was conducted before or after autologous hematopoietic stem cell transplantation (not recorded which). The receptors here all came from a female donor with systemic sclerosis.

This clonotype is categorized as medium-sized. The chain couples TRBV20-1 to TRBJ2-5, with 11 positions matching TRBD1. In germline, CDR1 is DFQATT, CDR2 SNEGSKA (reference sequence). Trimming cost V 4 bases and J 5 bases; bases outside gene matches: 6. The CDR3 length is 14 residues. DNA of the CDR3: TGCAGTGCTATGGGGACAGGGGGTTGGGAGACCCAGTACTTC. This translates into CSAMGTGGWETQYF.

In its sample, this clonotype ranks as large. J is TRBJ2-2 and V is TRBV7-3; D is unresolved. Trimming pared 0 bases from V and 0 bases from J, leaving 8 bases between. CDR3 length equals 16 residues. Looked up from germline, CDR1 is SGHTA and CDR2 is FQGTGA. CDR3 protein: CASSLTGRPNTGELFF. The CDR3 DNA reads TGTGCCAGCAGCTTAACAGGCAGACCGAACACCGGGGAGCTGTTTTTT.

This clonotype was observed a few times. The V gene is TRBV24-1, the J gene TRBJ1-5, with D perhaps matching TRBD1 (5 bases). Trimming took 3 bases from V and 3 from J, leaving 8 bases between them. This CDR3 has 14 residues. The germline gives CDR1 KGHDR, CDR2 SFDVKD. CDR3 sequence (DNA): TGTGCCACCAGTGATCTCAGGGACAATCAGCCCCAGCATTTT. It encodes CATSDLRDNQPQHF.

This clonotype ranks as medium-sized. The V and J genes are TRBV3-1 and TRBJ1-1; a weak D match, TRBD1 (5 bases). The ends were cut back, 6 bases at V and 5 bases at J, with 13 bases in the middle. This CDR3 is built from 13 residues. The germline V gene encodes CDR1 LGHDT and CDR2 YNNKEL (reference sequence). CDR3 residues: CASRGSGGTEAFF. CDR3 bases: TGTGCCAGCAGGGGTAGTGGGGGGACTGAAGCTTTCTTT. The full variable domain, its missing parts supplied by reference TRBV3-1 and TRBJ1-1, is DTAVSQTPKYLVTQMGNDKSIKCEQNLGHDTMYWYKQDSKKFLKIMFSYNNKELIINETVPNRFSPKSPDKAHLNLHINSLELGDSAVYFCASRGSGGTEAFFGQGTRLTVV.

This clonotype is classed as large. This sequence joins TRBV28 and TRBJ2-1, with a weak D call TRBD2 (6 bases). Looked up from germline, CDR1 is MDHEN and CDR2 is SYDVKM. V was clipped by 2 bases and J by 0 bases, with 17 bases between them. This CDR3 has 18 residues. The CDR3 sequence: CASSLGTAPGGSYNEQFF. The DNA for the CDR3 is TGTGCCAGCAGTTTAGGGACTGCACCCGGGGGCTCCTACAATGAGCAGTTCTTC.

Relative to its sample, this clonotype is large. The genes are TRBV4-3 and TRBJ2-3, with D perhaps being TRBD1 or TRBD2 (5 bases each). The CDR3 runs to 12 residues. V was shortened by 10 bases and J by 2 bases, with 10 bases between the two germline ends. The germline V gene encodes CDR1 LGHNA and CDR2 YSLEER. CDR3 sequence reads: CATRDLTDTQYF. The CDR3 DNA is TGCGCCACTCGGGACCTCACAGATACGCAGTATTTT.

This clonotype is judged medium-sized. This chain links TRBV12-5 with TRBJ1-1; D uncertain. V gave up 1 base and J gave up 5 bases, with 8 bases separating them. In germline, CDR1 is LGHNT, CDR2 FRNRAP. The CDR3 is 13 amino acids. CDR3: CASGLGIWTEAFF. CDR3 coding DNA: TGTGCTAGTGGTTTGGGAATTTGGACTGAAGCTTTCTTT.

This clonotype is medium-sized (0.01 to 0.1%) by share. This sequence joins TRBV6-6 and TRBJ1-1; unclear D gene. CDR3 length equals 13 residues. Between the trimmed V and J ends, which lost 6 bases and 3 bases, there was a span of 11 bases. Germline CDR1 reads MNHNY; CDR2 reads SVGAGI (reference sequence). As DNA, the CDR3 is TGTGCCAGCAGACCAGCGGGCGACACTGAAGCTTTCTTT. Translating it yields CASRPAGDTEAFF.

This clonotype is deemed medium-sized. V gene TRBV12-3 or TRBV12-4 combines with J gene TRBJ2-7, with a tentative D call TRBD1 (5 bases). V lost 2 bases to trimming and J lost 4 bases, with 15 bases between them. This CDR3 contains 15 residues. The CDR3 here is CASSLRPRVGYEQYF. Here the CDR3 DNA reads TGTGCCAGCAGTTTAAGGCCCAGGGTAGGGTACGAGCAGTACTTC.

By share, this clonotype counts as medium-sized. J is TRBJ2-3 and V is TRBV7-2; 16 bases agree with TRBD2. The CDR3 is 17 residues long. V was pared by 5 bases and J by 3 bases, with 5 bases of the junction left unmatched. Germline CDR1 SGHTA, CDR2 FQGNSA. CDR3 bases: TGTGCCAGCAGCCCGGGACTAGCGGGGGGGCCTACAGATACGCAGTATTTT. Translation gives CASSPGLAGGPTDTQYF. Complete variable domain (other parts from reference TRBV7-2 and TRBJ2-3): GAGVSQSPSNKVTEKGKDVELRCDPISGHTALYWYRQSLGQGLEFLIYFQGNSAPDKSGLPSDRFSAERTGGSVSTLTIQRTQQEDSAVYLCASSPGLAGGPTDTQYFGPGTRLTVL.

The chain has TRBV24-1 and TRBJ2-7; D might be TRBD1 (6 bases). The V end was cut by 3 bases, the J end by 6 bases, with 8 bases between. This CDR3 has 12 amino acids. Germline values: CDR1 KGHDR, CDR2 SFDVKD. The CDR3 spells CATSDAGVEQYF. In nucleotides, the CDR3 is TGTGCCACCAGTGATGCAGGGGTCGAGCAGTACTTC.

Judged by abundance, this clonotype is medium-sized (0.01 to 0.1%). J is TRBJ2-2 and V is TRBV27, with 7 bases aligning to TRBD1. The V segment lost 6 bases and the J segment 6 bases; nucleotides outside the gene matches: 7. Germline V gene sequence: CDR1 MNHEY, CDR2 SMNVEV (reference sequence). The CDR3 spans 14 residues. The CDR3 loop reads CASRFDRDAGELFF. As DNA, the CDR3 is TGTGCCAGCAGATTCGACAGGGATGCCGGGGAGCTGTTTTTT.

In its sample, this clonotype is medium-sized. The V call is TRBV20-1, the J call TRBJ1-6; D is unresolved. Trimming pared 3 bases from V and 0 bases from J, leaving 12 bases between. This CDR3 has 16 amino acids. Germline CDR1 DFQATT, CDR2 SNEGSKA (reference sequence). CDR3 in amino acids: CSARMERSSYNSPLHF. For the CDR3, the DNA is TGCAGTGCTAGGATGGAGAGGAGCTCCTATAATTCACCCCTCCACTTT.

This clonotype counts as medium-sized. The J gene is TRBJ2-7, the V gene TRBV7-2; 7 positions match TRBD1. The CDR3 extends over 13 amino acids. The V gene's germline CDR1 is SGHTA and CDR2 FQGNSA. The trim removed 4 bases at V and 6 bases at J, leaving 6 bases unmatched. The CDR3 region is CASSSRQGREQYF. The CDR3 region has the DNA TGTGCCAGCAGCTCCAGACAGGGCCGCGAGCAGTACTTC. Variable domain in full (rest from reference TRBV7-2 and TRBJ2-7): GAGVSQSPSNKVTEKGKDVELRCDPISGHTALYWYRQSLGQGLEFLIYFQGNSAPDKSGLPSDRFSAERTGGSVSTLTIQRTQQEDSAVYLCASSSRQGREQYFGPGTRLTVT.

In this sample, this clonotype turned up a few times. V is TRBV7-6 and J is TRBJ2-7; the match to TRBD1 covers 10 bases. The CDR3 covers 14 residues. The junction had 5 bases not matched to a gene; V was cut back by 4 bases and J by 5 bases. In germline, CDR1 is SGHVS, CDR2 FNYEAQ. The CDR3 coding sequence is TGTGCCAGCAGCTCGGGACAGGGGCTCAACGAGCAGTACTTC. It encodes CASSSGQGLNEQYF.

By its share, this clonotype is medium-sized (0.01 to 0.1%). J is TRBJ1-4 and V is TRBV18; D remains ambiguous. This CDR3 is built from 12 residues. V lost 1 base, J lost 5 bases, and 2 bases lay in between. Germline V gives CDR1 KGHSH, CDR2 LQKENI. The chain's CDR3 is CASSPQNEKLFF. CDR3 bases: TGTGCCAGCTCACCACAGAATGAAAAACTGTTTTTT. The variable domain in full, completed from reference TRBV18 and TRBJ1-4, reads NAGVMQNPRHLVRRRGQEARLRCSPMKGHSHVYWYRQLPEEGLKFMVYLQKENIIDESGMPKERFSAEFPKEGPSILRIQQVVRGDSAAYFCASSPQNEKLFFGSGTQLSVL.

The J gene is TRBJ1-1, the V gene TRBV19; TRBD1 matches 7 bases. J was trimmed by 1 base and V by 7 bases; bases with no gene match: 6. The germline gives CDR1 LNHDA, CDR2 SQIVND (reference sequence). CDR3 size: 14 residues. This CDR3 reads CASKTGQRNTEAFF. The CDR3 bases are TGTGCCAGTAAAACGGGACAGAGGAACACTGAAGCTTTCTTT. Variable domain in full (rest from reference TRBV19 and TRBJ1-1): DGGITQSPKYLFRKEGQNVTLSCEQNLNHDAMYWYRQDPGQGLRLIYYSQIVNDFQKGDIAEGYSVSREKKESFPLTVTSAQKNPTAFYLCASKTGQRNTEAFFGQGTRLTVV.

By sample share, this clonotype is medium-sized. The chain recombines TRBV5-1 with TRBJ1-2; 7 positions agree with TRBD1. Germline trimming cut 5 bases from V and 6 bases from J; bases unmatched to any gene: 10. The CDR3 has 14 residues. The germline gives CDR1 SGHRS, CDR2 YFSETQ. In DNA form, the CDR3 reads TGCGCCAGCAGACCCGACAGGGATAGGCATGGCTACACCTTC. This codes for CASRPDRDRHGYTF.

By share of the sample, this clonotype is medium-sized. The chain links TRBV5-1 to TRBJ2-1; D is ambiguous. Germline V gene sequence: CDR1 SGHRS, CDR2 YFSETQ. The CDR3 length is 14 residues. Trimming shortened V by 2 bases and J by 0 bases, and 6 bases separated the two germline ends. The CDR3, as DNA: TGCGCCAGCAGCTTTGGTAACTCCTACAATGAGCAGTTCTTC. Translated: CASSFGNSYNEQFF. The whole variable domain, remainder taken from reference TRBV5-1 and TRBJ2-1, is KAGVTQTPRYLIKTRGQQVTLSCSPISGHRSVSWYQQTPGQGLQFLFEYFSETQRNKGNFPGRFSGRQFSNSRSEMNVSTLELGDSALYLCASSFGNSYNEQFFGPGTRLTVL.

This clonotype is classed as medium-sized. The V and J genes are TRBV27 and TRBJ1-5; the D gene is possibly TRBD1 (5 bases). Per the germline V gene, CDR1 is MNHEY and CDR2 is SMNVEV (reference sequence). V was cut by 3 bases and J by 6 bases, with 12 bases left in between. The CDR3 runs to 14 residues. The CDR3 region is CASSFGRGRQPQHF. CDR3 in DNA: TGTGCCAGCAGTTTCGGTAGGGGACGTCAGCCCCAGCATTTT.

The table lists this clonotype with a few counts. CDR3 bases: TGTGCCAGCAGCTTAATAGACGAGCAGTACTTC. It yields the protein CASSLIDEQYF. The chain has TRBV7-2 and TRBJ2-7; D not resolved. The CDR3 length is 11 residues. Germline CDR1 and CDR2: SGHTA and FQGNSA. Trimming took off 2 bases at V and 5 bases at J, with 4 bases between the two ends. Full variable domain (outside the CDR3, taken from reference TRBV7-2 and TRBJ2-7): GAGVSQSPSNKVTEKGKDVELRCDPISGHTALYWYRQSLGQGLEFLIYFQGNSAPDKSGLPSDRFSAERTGGSVSTLTIQRTQQEDSAVYLCASSLIDEQYFGPGTRLTVT.

The chain joins TRBV7-2 to TRBJ2-2; weak D call: TRBD2 (7 bases). Trimming cost V 5 bases and J 3 bases, with 16 bases left between them. Per the germline V gene, CDR1 is SGHTA and CDR2 is FQGNSA. This CDR3 contains 16 residues. The CDR3 DNA follows: TGTGCCAGCAGCCCCCCCGGGGGGCTCTACACCGGGGAGCTGTTTTTT. It encodes CASSPPGGLYTGELFF.

This chain joins TRBV3-1 and TRBJ1-3; D gene ambiguous. This CDR3 has 16 amino acids. V was shortened by 0 bases and J by 0 bases, with 9 bases between the two germline ends. Germline CDR1 LGHDT, CDR2 YNNKEL (reference sequence). In DNA form, the CDR3 reads TGTGCCAGCAGCCAAGAAGTGGCAGGCTCTGGAAACACCATATATTTT. Protein sequence: CASSQEVAGSGNTIYF.

Sample share makes this clonotype medium-sized. V gene TRBV11-3 combines with J gene TRBJ2-3, with D possibly matching TRBD2 (6 bases). The length of the CDR3 is 15 residues. V was pared by 2 bases and J by 0 bases, with 9 bases between. Germline V lookup: CDR1 SGHNT, CDR2 YENEEA. CDR3 nucleotides: TGTGCCAGCAGCTTACAGGCGGGGAGCACAGATACGCAGTATTTT. Translated: CASSLQAGSTDTQYF.

This clonotype ranks as medium-sized. The V call is TRBV29-1, the J call TRBJ2-1; 8 positions agree with TRBD1. CDR3 length: 15 residues. CDR1 SQVTM and CDR2 ANQGSEA come from the germline V gene. After removal of 6 bases from V and 4 bases from J, the junction contained 11 bases not matched to a gene. Here the CDR3 DNA reads TGCAGCGTCACCTTAGCCCGGGACAGGTACAATGAGCAGTTCTTC. This translates into CSVTLARDRYNEQFF.

By share of the sample, this clonotype is medium-sized. V gene TRBV20-1 combines with J gene TRBJ2-1; TRBD2 matches 7 bases. The CDR3 has 15 amino acids. After removal of 6 bases from V and 0 bases from J, the junction contained 8 bases not matched to a gene. Germline V gene lookup returns CDR1 DFQATT and CDR2 SNEGSKA (reference sequence). This chain's CDR3 is CSAELARSSYNEQFF. The CDR3 coding sequence is TGCAGTGCCGAACTAGCGCGAAGCTCCTACAATGAGCAGTTCTTC.